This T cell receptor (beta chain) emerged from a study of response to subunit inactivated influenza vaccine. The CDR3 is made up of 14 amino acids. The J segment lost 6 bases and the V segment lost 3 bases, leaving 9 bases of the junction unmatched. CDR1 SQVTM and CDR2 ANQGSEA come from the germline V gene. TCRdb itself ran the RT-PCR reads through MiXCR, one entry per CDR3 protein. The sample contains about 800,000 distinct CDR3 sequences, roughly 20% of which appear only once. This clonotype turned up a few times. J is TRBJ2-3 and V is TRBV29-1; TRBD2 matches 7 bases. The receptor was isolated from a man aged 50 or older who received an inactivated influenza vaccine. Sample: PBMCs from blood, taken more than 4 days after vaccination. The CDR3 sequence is CSVEGRRGGDTQYF. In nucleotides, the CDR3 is TGCAGCGTTGAGGGACGTAGGGGAGGGGATACGCAGTATTTT.